This T cell receptor beta chain was sequenced for a study of cytomegalovirus exposure and HLA in healthy donors. As for this clone: Its antigen is as yet unknown.

Whole-study results and caveats: The dataset shows that most TCR sequences were rare, while some public TCRs occurred in many donors. Investigators reported approximately 170 TCR beta chains as tied to cytomegalovirus. Through in vitro validation, a few CMV-associated chains were shown to be specific for CMV antigens.

The repertoire was sequenced with immunoSEQ multiplex PCR; TCRdb's copy has only in-frame clones and lacks some. The table includes some 250,000 clones, almost 90% detected once. The receptor's source is a woman under 30 in good health and CMV-seronegative. Specimen: PBMCs.

CDR3 nucleotides: TGTGCCAGTAGTGCCCGAGGGGGTGATTACGACGAGCAGTACTTC. Its protein is CASSARGGDYDEQYF. J is TRBJ2-7 and V is TRBV19, with D possibly TRBD1 on 6 matching bases. Per the germline V gene, CDR1 is LNHDA and CDR2 is SQIVND (reference sequence). The CDR3 consists of 15 residues. Deletions cut 5 bases from V and 5 bases from J, with 19 bases between.